The 24 T cell receptor beta chains listed next were all sequenced from one sample in a study of blood T cell repertoires in COVID-19. Some clones are missing from TCRdb's copy, which holds only in-frame ones; the method was immunoSEQ multiplex PCR. Of about 400,000 clones in the sample, more than 75% are singletons; the top ten hold roughly 2%. The material sequenced was PBMCs or T cells enriched from blood (not recorded which). The receptors stem from a man aged 35 to 55 in a cohort exposed to, infected with or recovered from COVID-19 (not recorded which).

The rearrangement joins TRBV30 to TRBJ1-1, with D uncertain. CDR1 is GTSNPN and CDR2 is SVGIG in the germline V gene (reference sequence). Trimming pared 0 bases from V and 8 bases from J, leaving 10 bases between. This CDR3 comprises 12 residues. The CDR3 loop reads CAWSVLTGEAFF. Written as DNA, the CDR3 is TGTGCCTGGAGTGTTTTAACGGGAGAAGCTTTCTTT.

The chain is built from TRBV23-1 and TRBJ2-7; D is unresolved. TRBV23-1 counts as an open reading frame of uncertain function. This CDR3 region has 14 residues. V was cut by 6 bases and J by 3 bases, with 15 bases left in between. The CDR3 loop reads CASSPQPSSYEQYF. The CDR3 DNA is TGCGCCAGCAGCCCACAACCCTCAAGCTACGAGCAGTACTTC.

The chain is built from TRBV24-1 and TRBJ2-7, with TRBD1 identical over 8 bases. The CDR3 extends over 14 amino acids. Germline assignment: CDR1 KGHDR and CDR2 SFDVKD. The V segment lost 9 bases and the J segment 3 bases; nucleotides outside the gene matches: 9. The chain's CDR3 is CATVRDRGVYEQYF. The DNA for the CDR3 is TGTGCCACCGTCAGAGACAGGGGCGTCTACGAGCAGTACTTC.

The chain uses TRBV19 and TRBJ1-2; D unclear. The V end was cut by 4 bases, the J end by 2 bases, with 11 bases between. Per the germline V gene, CDR1 is LNHDA and CDR2 is SQIVND (reference sequence). This CDR3 spans 14 amino acids. The CDR3 nucleotides read TGTGCCAGTAGTACCGCGGAGGGAAACTATGGCTACACCTTC. Translated, it gives CASSTAEGNYGYTF.

The chain recombines TRBV18 with TRBJ1-5, with D unresolved. V lost 5 bases and J lost 4, with 12 bases in between. CDR1 KGHSH and CDR2 LQKENI come from the germline V gene. This CDR3 spans 14 amino acids. CDR3 protein: CASSAGIENQPQHF. The CDR3 DNA reads TGTGCCAGCTCAGCGGGTATTGAGAATCAGCCCCAGCATTTT.

V gene TRBV18 combines with J gene TRBJ1-1; D is perhaps TRBD1 (6 bases). V dropped 3 bases and J dropped 3 bases, with 8 bases sitting between them. This CDR3 has 13 amino acids. The V gene's germline CDR1 is KGHSH and CDR2 LQKENI. The CDR3 bases are TGTGCCAGCTCACCGGGGGCTGACACTGAAGCTTTCTTT. Residues: CASSPGADTEAFF.

In DNA form, the CDR3 reads TGTGCCAGCAGTGCGACAGGGGGAGCGTCGGATTATGGCTACACCTTC. Translating it yields CASSATGGASDYGYTF. The V and J genes are TRBV25-1 and TRBJ1-2, with 9 bases identical to TRBD1. The CDR3 covers 16 residues. Germline values: CDR1 MGHDK, CDR2 SYGVNS. J lost 5 bases, V lost 4 bases, and 11 bases had no gene match.

V is TRBV14 and J is TRBJ1-2; no firm D call. V dropped 1 base and J dropped 2 bases, with 8 bases sitting between them. The germline V gene encodes CDR1 SGHDN and CDR2 FVKESK. This CDR3 comprises 14 residues. CDR3 region: CASSQAAANYGYTF. CDR3 DNA sequence: TGTGCCAGCAGCCAAGCAGCGGCGAACTATGGCTACACCTTC.

A single count supports this clone. V is TRBV14 and J is TRBJ2-1, with 14 bases fitting TRBD2. This CDR3 is 17 amino acids long. Trimming cost V 4 bases and J 7 bases; bases outside gene matches: 9. In germline, CDR1 is SGHDN, CDR2 FVKESK. The DNA of the CDR3 is TGTGCCAGCAGCCCCCTCGGGACTAGCGGGAGTAGGAATGAGCAGTTCTTC. Its translation is CASSPLGTSGSRNEQFF.

V is TRBV6-2 or TRBV6-3 and J is TRBJ2-1; 9 nucleotides align to TRBD2. Germline lookup yields CDR1 MNHEY and CDR2 SVGEGT. After removal of 5 bases from V and 2 bases from J, the junction contained 4 bases not matched to a gene. This CDR3 has 15 amino acids. This CDR3 reads CASSQTSGTYNEQFF. CDR3 in DNA: TGTGCCAGCAGTCAGACTAGCGGCACCTACAATGAGCAGTTCTTC.

The chain is built from TRBV7-9 and TRBJ1-1; TRBD1 aligns across 9 bases. The trim removed 8 bases at V and 1 base at J, leaving 5 bases unmatched. The CDR3 extends over 14 amino acids. Germline V lookup: CDR1 SEHNR, CDR2 FQNEAQ (reference sequence). The CDR3 sequence: CASVQGASNTEAFF. The CDR3 DNA follows: TGTGCCAGCGTACAGGGGGCTTCGAACACTGAAGCTTTCTTT.

The chain employs TRBV7-2 and TRBJ1-1; unclear D gene. CDR3 length equals 15 residues. Germline CDR1 SGHTA, CDR2 FQGNSA. V dropped 5 bases and J dropped 4 bases, with 17 bases sitting between them. For the CDR3, the DNA is TGTGCCAGCAGCACCCAGGCCCTTGGTGGCACTGAAGCTTTCTTT. Amino acid sequence: CASSTQALGGTEAFF. Combining the CDR3 with reference TRBV7-2 and TRBJ1-1 gives the whole variable domain GAGVSQSPSNKVTEKGKDVELRCDPISGHTALYWYRQSLGQGLEFLIYFQGNSAPDKSGLPSDRFSAERTGGSVSTLTIQRTQQEDSAVYLCASSTQALGGTEAFFGQGTRLTVV.

The CDR3, as DNA: TGTGCCAGCAGCTTGACAGCAAATCAGCCCCAGCATTTT. Translation: CASSLTANQPQHF. The J gene is TRBJ1-5, the V gene TRBV5-6; no firm D call. The germline V and J ends were trimmed by 1 base and 4 bases, with 6 bases remaining between them. CDR3 length: 13 amino acids. Germline assignment: CDR1 SGHDT and CDR2 YYEEEE.

The rearrangement joins TRBV28 to TRBJ2-7; 8 bases fit TRBD2. The CDR3 loop spans 15 amino acids. The junction had 5 bases not matched to a gene; V was cut back by 3 bases and J by 1 base. Germline CDR1 reads MDHEN; CDR2 reads SYDVKM. For the CDR3, the DNA is TGTGCCAGCAGTTTGGTTACTAGCGGATCCTACGAGCAGTACTTC. It codes for CASSLVTSGSYEQYF. Based on the CDR3 plus reference TRBV28 and TRBJ2-7, the full variable domain is DVKVTQSSRYLVKRTGEKVFLECVQDMDHENMFWYRQDPGLGLRLIYFSYDVKMKEKGDIPEGYSVSREKKERFSLILESASTNQTSMYLCASSLVTSGSYEQYFGPGTRLTVT.

The V gene is TRBV18, the J gene TRBJ2-7, with TRBD2 as a possible D gene (6 bases). Trimming stripped 3 bases from V and 5 bases from J, with 17 bases between. The CDR3 runs to 15 residues. CDR1 is KGHSH, CDR2 LQKENI, per germline. The CDR3 loop is CASSPISFGGDEQYF. The DNA of the CDR3 is TGTGCCAGCTCACCGATTAGCTTCGGGGGAGACGAGCAGTACTTC.

The chain uses TRBV5-5 and TRBJ2-5, with a possible D match to TRBD2 (6 bases). The germline V and J ends were trimmed by 0 bases and 4 bases, with 10 bases remaining between them. Germline CDR1 reads SGHKS; CDR2 reads YYEKEE (reference sequence). The CDR3 runs to 14 residues. CDR3 bases: TGTGCCAGCAGCTTGGAGACTAGTTCAGAGACCCAGTACTTC. This translates into CASSLETSSETQYF.

V usage is TRBV3-1 (or the pseudogene TRBV3-2) and J usage is TRBJ1-1, with D possibly being TRBD1 (5 bases). This CDR3 comprises 19 residues. Germline V gene data show CDR1 as LGHDT and CDR2 as YNNKEL (reference sequence). V lost 1 base, J lost 5 bases, and 26 bases lay in between. The CDR3 region is CASSQGTTGHPPLWTEAFF. In nucleotides, the CDR3 is TGTGCCAGCAGCCAAGGGACCACAGGACACCCCCCCCTATGGACTGAAGCTTTCTTT.

The rearrangement uses TRBV18 and TRBJ2-7; maybe TRBD1 (6 bases). The CDR3 totals 14 residues. Germline V gene data show CDR1 as KGHSH and CDR2 as LQKENI. V was trimmed by 2 bases and J by 1 base, leaving 9 bases between them. The CDR3 loop reads CASSPETGSYEQYF. Here the CDR3 DNA reads TGTGCCAGCTCACCAGAGACAGGATCCTACGAGCAGTACTTC.

The genes are TRBV7-2 and TRBJ1-3, with D unresolved. CDR3 length: 15 amino acids. The germline V and J ends were trimmed by 5 bases and 0 bases, with 11 bases remaining between them. The V gene's germline CDR1 is SGHTA and CDR2 FQGNSA. In nucleotides, the CDR3 is TGTGCCAGCAGCCCGGACTCCTCCTCTGGAAACACCATATATTTT. Translated, it gives CASSPDSSSGNTIYF.

The chain is built from TRBV3-1 (or the pseudogene TRBV3-2) and TRBJ1-2, with D unclear. The CDR3 has 14 amino acids. Germline CDR1 is LGHDT and CDR2 is YNNKEL (reference sequence). The V gene lost 1 base and the J gene lost 7 bases, with 13 bases spanning the gap. CDR3 sequence: CASSQVGGLTGYTF. In nucleotides, the CDR3 is TGTGCCAGCAGCCAAGTAGGAGGTCTTACTGGCTACACCTTC.

This chain uses TRBV6-5 with TRBJ2-1; TRBD2 agrees at 11 bases. Germline trimming cut 7 bases from V and 8 bases from J; bases unmatched to any gene: 10. Germline loops: CDR1 MNHEY, CDR2 SVGAGI. The CDR3 length is 15 residues. Here the CDR3 reads CASTWGTSGRDEQFF. CDR3 DNA sequence: TGTGCCAGCACCTGGGGGACTAGCGGTAGGGATGAGCAGTTCTTC.

In nucleotides, the CDR3 is TGTGCCAGCAGTATCCCGGGACAGAGGAGAGAGACCCAGTACTTC. Residues: CASSIPGQRRETQYF. The V and J genes are TRBV27 and TRBJ2-5; 7 bases fit TRBD1. The length of the CDR3 is 15 residues. The germline V gene has CDR1 MNHEY and CDR2 SMNVEV (reference sequence). V was pared by 5 bases and J by 4 bases, with 10 bases of the junction left unmatched.

The chain has TRBV10-1 and TRBJ1-1, with TRBD1 matching 7 bases. The CDR3 is 13 amino acids. With V trimmed by 6 bases and J by 0 bases, 1 base remained unmatched. Germline V lookup: CDR1 WNHNN, CDR2 SYGVQD (reference sequence). The CDR3 bases are TGCGCCAGCAGGGGACAGATGAACACTGAAGCTTTCTTT. Translation: CASRGQMNTEAFF.

The chain has TRBV5-1 and TRBJ1-2; 7 bases line up with TRBD1. V dropped 0 bases and J dropped 6; count of bases not matched to a gene: 5. Germline V gene sequence: CDR1 SGHRS, CDR2 YFSETQ. CDR3 size: 14 residues. The CDR3 loop reads CASSLEVGGNGYTF. CDR3 in DNA: TGCGCCAGCAGCTTGGAGGTAGGGGGCAATGGCTACACCTTC.